Listed below are T cell receptor beta chains from one sample, sequenced in a study of shared clonotypes between healthy human individuals. Data came from immunoSEQ multiplex PCR; TCRdb stores just in-frame clones and leaves some out. Altogether 190,000 or so clones are present, around 63% being singletons, with the ten largest covering about 10%. The sample comprised memory CD4+ T cells sorted from blood. These receptors were obtained from a man aged 30-40 years in good health. Both conserved end residues are part of each CDR3. D genes are given only for firm matches. Clone size is stated in some rows and not others, as once, few, many or a class when expanded.

abundance	v_gene	j_gene	len	d_gene	CDR3nt	CDR3aa
.	TRBV7-6	TRBJ2-1	18	TRBD2	TGTGCCAGCAGCGTAAGGGCACTAGCGGGAGGGCCGGGGGATGAGCAGTTCTTC	CASSVRALAGGPGDEQFF
.	TRBV7-9	TRBJ2-5	13	.	TGTGCCAGCAGCCCAGGGCGGGCAGAGACCCAGTACTTC	CASSPGRAETQYF
.	TRBV15	TRBJ1-5	16	.	TGTGCCACCAGCGTCGGAGGTCTTGCGGACAATCAGCCCCAGCATTTT	CATSVGGLADNQPQHF
.	TRBV11-2	TRBJ2-7	15	TRBD2	TGTGCCAGCAGCTTAATAGCGGGAGCATACTACGAGCAGTACTTC	CASSLIAGAYYEQYF
.	TRBV5-1	TRBJ2-7	13	TRBD2	TGCGCCAGCAGCGAGCGGGAGAGGTACGAGCAGTACTTC	CASSERERYEQYF
.	TRBV11-3	TRBJ1-1	14	.	TGTGCCAGCAGGCCGGGTTTCATGAACACTGAAGCTTTCTTT	CASRPGFMNTEAFF
few	TRBV5-1	TRBJ1-2	14	.	TGCGCCAGCAGCTTGGGGCACAGCAACTATGGCTACACCTTC	CASSLGHSNYGYTF
.	TRBV29-1	TRBJ2-1	13	.	TGCAGCGTTGGGGTTCGGGGATACAATGAGCAGTTCTTC	CSVGVRGYNEQFF
few	TRBV19	TRBJ1-5	14	TRBD1	TGTGCCAGTAGTAGGGGACAGAGAAATCAGCCCCAGCATTTT	CASSRGQRNQPQHF
.	TRBV5-4	TRBJ2-5	16	.	TGTGCCAGCAGCCCCGGGGGTGGTGATGGTTCGGAGACCCAGTACTTC	CASSPGGGDGSETQYF
.	TRBV11-1	TRBJ2-1	12	.	TGTGCCAGCACCGATACTTACAATGAGCAGTTCTTC	CASTDTYNEQFF
.	TRBV16	TRBJ2-1	15	TRBD2	TGTGCCAGCACCCGGCGGGGGGGCTCCTACAATGAGCAGTTCTTC	CASTRRGGSYNEQFF
.	TRBV6-5	TRBJ1-1	15	TRBD1	TGTGCCAGCAGTTACGCGGGACAGGCGAACACTGAAGCTTTCTTT	CASSYAGQANTEAFF
.	TRBV5-4	TRBJ2-7	14	TRBD1	TGTGCCAGCAGACCCCAGACAGGGAAGGCCGAGCAGTACTTC	CASRPQTGKAEQYF
.	TRBV30	TRBJ2-7	14	.	TGTGCCTGGGAGGCCCAGTGGAGCTCCTACGAGCAGTACTTC	CAWEAQWSSYEQYF
few	TRBV10-2	TRBJ1-5	15	.	TGCGCCAGCAGCCCGGGTACAGGTAGCAATCAGCCCCAGCATTTT	CASSPGTGSNQPQHF
.	TRBV5-1	TRBJ2-4	18	.	TGCGCCAGCAGCTTGGGAGAGGATGATTACTGGGCCAAAAACATTCAGTACTTC	CASSLGEDDYWAKNIQYF
.	TRBV18	TRBJ1-4	14	.	TGTGCCAGCTCACCTCGGCGTCGCGATGAAAAACTGTTTTTT	CASSPRRRDEKLFF
.	TRBV7-9	TRBJ2-1	16	TRBD2	TGTGCCAGCAGCTTAGGCGGGACTAGCGGGAGAGGTGAGCAGTTCTTC	CASSLGGTSGRGEQFF
.	TRBV19	TRBJ1-2	16	TRBD1	TGTGCCAGTAGTATGTGGGGACAGCCGGAGGTCTATGGCTACACCTTC	CASSMWGQPEVYGYTF
.	TRBV5-1	TRBJ1-4	16	TRBD1	TGCGCCAGCAGCTTGGACCCGACAGGGGAGGATGAAAAACTGTTTTTT	CASSLDPTGEDEKLFF
few	TRBV16	TRBJ1-5	14	.	TGTGCCAGCAGCCAATCGACAGAAAATCAGCCCCAGCATTTT	CASSQSTENQPQHF
few	TRBV29-1	TRBJ2-1	11	.	TGCAGCGTTGGACAGAACAATGAGCAGTTCTTC	CSVGQNNEQFF
.	TRBV5-1	TRBJ2-3	16	TRBD1	TGCGCCAGCAGCTTGGTGCCCAGGGGGAATAGAGATACGCAGTATTTT	CASSLVPRGNRDTQYF
.	TRBV9	TRBJ2-5	15	.	TGTGCCAGCAGCGTAGAACCAGATACTCAAGAGACCCAGTACTTC	CASSVEPDTQETQYF
.	TRBV6-1	TRBJ2-1	13	.	TGTGCCAGCAGTGATGGGAGAAACAATGAGCAGTTCTTC	CASSDGRNNEQFF
.	TRBV5-1	TRBJ2-7	15	TRBD2	TGCGCCAGCAGCCCGGAGGTGGGAGGGCCCAACGAGCAGTACTTC	CASSPEVGGPNEQYF
few	TRBV18	TRBJ2-3	15	TRBD2	TGTGCCAGCTCACGTTCGCGGGAGGGGTCAGATACGCAGTATTTT	CASSRSREGSDTQYF
.	TRBV19	TRBJ2-7	14	.	TGTGCCAGTAGTATGTCAGTGCGGTCGCACGAGCAGTACTTC	CASSMSVRSHEQYF